Described below is a single T cell receptor (beta chain) sequence and its context. Its antigen is not identified. This sample stems from a study of shared clonotypes between healthy human individuals. Clones were sequenced by immunoSEQ multiplex PCR, and TCRdb holds only the in-frame ones, with some missing. The table records about 2.4 million clones, 93% of them present only once. Whole-study results and caveats: About 5% was the fraction of naive CD4 clonotypes found shared across a handful of donors.

V shed 0 bases and J shed 4 bases, with 13 bases lying between them. The CDR3 totals 15 residues. Germline lookup yields CDR1 SGDLS and CDR2 YYNGEE. This clonotype was obtained from a man aged 18 to 29 in good health. Some clones in this sample may be carry-over from other donors' samples. The chain has TRBV9 and TRBJ1-2, with a tentative D call TRBD1 (5 bases). Material: naive CD4+ T cells from PBMCs. The subset: CD45RA+ positively selected. Here the CDR3 reads CASSVGGEGSYGYTF. The CDR3 DNA follows: TGTGCCAGCAGCGTAGGTGGGGAGGGGAGCTATGGCTACACCTTC.